This T cell receptor (beta chain) was identified during a study of T cell repertoires in cytomegalovirus infection. In the study overall: Public TCR beta signatures were indicative of both CMV infection and a matching HLA type. Study findings and constraints: CMV-specific TCR beta clonotypes restricted by HLA-C were the ones dominating the ex vivo response. Frequencies of public TCR beta families were cumulated, and this identified carriers of CMV plus the relevant HLA.

This clonotype was counted a few times. Its antigen is not identified. Trimming took 2 bases from V and 12 from J; bases not matched to a gene: 7. The germline V gene has CDR1 SGHRS and CDR2 YFSETQ. The CDR3 loop spans 14 amino acids. Via MiXCR, TCRdb re-called the reads, giving one row per CDR3 protein. The sample records around 350,000 distinct CDR3 sequences, around a sixth being singletons. The sequence derives from a human donor in good health (CMV status not recorded). Some clones in this sample may be carry-over from other donors' samples. Sequenced: PBMCs. This chain joins TRBV5-1 and TRBJ2-1, with 11 bases lining up with TRBD1. The CDR3 reads CASSFGQGAGGQFF. Written as DNA, the CDR3 is TGCGCCAGCAGCTTCGGACAGGGGGCCGGTGGGCAGTTCTTC.